This TCR beta chain derives from a study of blood T cell repertoires in COVID-19. About the research overall: Nucleic acid was either cDNA or gDNA, and it came from T cells, B-cell-depleted T cells, or PBMCs.

Followed longitudinally, the Seattle patients had been enrolled during active infection. This clone was counted only a few times. Per the study methods: Reference gene primers were amplified, and this amplification served to estimate nucleated cell counts. Assay: immunoSEQ multiplex PCR; the TCRdb copy retains only in-frame clones and omits some. For V, J and clone size, that table is used; D and trimming come from the DNA. The table records 150,000 or so clones, roughly 84% of them present only once. Sequencing used peripheral blood. The TCR sequence derives from a woman aged 60-75 years with COVID-19, enrolled during active disease.

The CDR3 is CASSQELPDNSPLHF. In nucleotides, the CDR3 is TGTGCCAGCAGCCAAGAGTTGCCAGATAATTCACCCCTCCACTTT. The chain has TRBV4-2 and TRBJ1-6; the D is unclear. The ends were cut back, 0 bases at V and 5 bases at J, with 8 bases in the middle. Germline values: CDR1 LGHNA, CDR2 YNFKEQ. The CDR3 is made up of 15 amino acids.